This T cell receptor beta chain was profiled in a study of blood T cell repertoires in COVID-19. As for the study in general: Both acute and convalescent COVID-19 samples were obtained from the United States, Italy and Spain.

Per the original methods: The assay estimated nucleated cells by amplifying reference gene primers. The assay was immunoSEQ multiplex PCR, and TCRdb's table has in-frame clones only and misses some. V, J and clone size are those of that table, while D and trimming were read from the DNA. The sample includes fewer than 350,000 clones, about 85% seen only once; the top ten take roughly 2.5%. The cohort comprised adults aged 18 to 89 years residing in approximately 25 US areas. In assigning cohorts, the study relied on participant-reported clinical history. The TCR originated in a woman between 45 and 60 years old who had recovered from COVID-19. The sample consisted of PBMCs or T cells enriched from blood (not recorded which).

The CDR3 region has the DNA TGTGCCAGCAGCTTGCCTACTAGCGGGACTGGAGATACGCAGTATTTT. This gives the protein CASSLPTSGTGDTQYF. The rearrangement joins TRBV5-6 to TRBJ2-3, with 10 bases lining up with TRBD2. The length of the CDR3 is 16 residues. Germline CDR1 reads SGHDT; CDR2 reads YYEEEE. V gave up 1 base and J gave up 5 bases; unmatched junction bases: 7.